These 29 T cell receptor beta chains share one sample of origin, sequenced in a study of blood T cell repertoires in COVID-19. The method was immunoSEQ multiplex PCR; TCRdb's version includes in-frame clones alone and lacks a portion of them. The table shows about 94,000 clones, with about four fifths occurring only once. The sample comprised peripheral blood. The origin of the receptors is a human donor in a cohort sampled during active COVID-19.

The chain is built from TRBV12-2 and TRBJ1-5. TRBV12-2 counts as a pseudogene. CDR3 length: 16 amino acids. CDR3 region: CASRDVTGCSNQPQHF. The CDR3 DNA sequence: TGTGCAAGTCGCGACGTAACCGGGTGTAGCAATCAGCCCCAGCATTTT.

This chain joins TRBV28 and TRBJ2-5; 8 bases map to TRBD1. J was trimmed by 5 bases and V by 7 bases; bases with no gene match: 9. This CDR3 contains 14 residues. Germline lookup yields CDR1 MDHEN and CDR2 SYDVKM. CDR3 DNA: TGTGCCAGCACCCCGGACAGGGCTGGGGAGACCCAGTACTTC. Protein: CASTPDRAGETQYF.

V is TRBV5-1 and J is TRBJ2-7; D may be TRBD2 (5 bases). The germline V and J ends were trimmed by 5 bases and 6 bases, with 15 bases remaining between them. Per germline, CDR1 SGHRS and CDR2 YFSETQ. The CDR3 loop spans 13 amino acids. The CDR3 DNA reads as TGCGCCAGCAGTGGCAGCGAAACTAGCGAGCAGTACTTC. Translated, it gives CASSGSETSEQYF.

The chain links TRBV11-2 to TRBJ2-7; 10 bases align to TRBD1. This CDR3 comprises 17 residues. V was pared by 4 bases and J by 7 bases, with 16 bases of the junction left unmatched. From germline, CDR1 is SGHAT and CDR2 FQNNGV. This chain's CDR3 is CASSSLGGGQGLWEQYF. CDR3 sequence (DNA): TGTGCCAGCAGCTCACTGGGAGGGGGACAGGGGTTGTGGGAGCAGTACTTC.

The chain's CDR3 is CASSYSAANYGYTF. CDR3 sequence (DNA): TGTGCCAGCAGTTACTCGGCAGCTAACTATGGCTACACCTTC. The rearrangement uses TRBV6-5 and TRBJ1-2; no reliable D call. V gave up 0 bases and J gave up 0 bases, with 5 bases separating them. Germline-derived CDR1 and CDR2 are MNHEY and SVGAGI. The CDR3 spans 14 residues.

This chain links TRBV25-1 with TRBJ2-1, with 12 bases lining up with TRBD2. The CDR3 has 13 amino acids. The junction had 6 bases not matched to a gene; V was cut back by 6 bases and J by 12 bases. Germline CDR1 and CDR2: MGHDK and SYGVNS. The CDR3 nucleotides are TGTGCCAGCAGCCTAGCGGGAGGGATGGGGCAGTTCTTC. Its protein is CASSLAGGMGQFF.

V gene TRBV5-4 combines with J gene TRBJ2-7; 9 bases line up with TRBD2. CDR3 length: 15 amino acids. V shed 2 bases, J shed 0 bases, and the junction held 3 bases outside the gene matches. Germline V CDR1 and CDR2: SGHNT, YYREEE (reference sequence). The CDR3 region has the DNA TGTGCCAGCAGCTTATCTAGCGGGGCCTCCTACGAGCAGTACTTC. Translated, it gives CASSLSSGASYEQYF.

The chain carries TRBV7-8 and TRBJ2-7; no definite D call. V shed 3 bases and J shed 7 bases, with 13 bases lying between them. The CDR3 loop spans 13 amino acids. Germline V gene lookup returns CDR1 SGHVS and CDR2 FQNEAQ. In DNA form, the CDR3 reads TGTGCCAGCAGCTTCGGTCTCCTGAGGGAGCAGTACTTC. Protein: CASSFGLLREQYF.

This clone was found once. The chain uses TRBV6-5 and TRBJ2-1; D remains ambiguous. There are 14 residues in the CDR3. Germline values: CDR1 MNHEY, CDR2 SVGAGI. Between the trimmed V and J ends, which lost 0 bases and 5 bases, there was a span of 8 bases. CDR3 sequence (DNA): TGTGCCAGCAGTTACTCGAGGAGAGACAATGAGCAGTTCTTC. Translating gives CASSYSRRDNEQFF.

The J gene is TRBJ2-7, the V gene TRBV18, with D perhaps matching TRBD2 (6 bases). The ends were cut back, 1 base at V and 0 bases at J, with 16 bases in the middle. Germline V CDR1 and CDR2: KGHSH, LQKENI. The CDR3 has 17 amino acids. The CDR3 DNA follows: TGTGCCAGCTCACCACAGGGGCTAGCGCGGAGCTCCTACGAGCAGTACTTC. It is translated as CASSPQGLARSSYEQYF. Combining the CDR3 with reference TRBV18 and TRBJ2-7 gives the whole variable domain NAGVMQNPRHLVRRRGQEARLRCSPMKGHSHVYWYRQLPEEGLKFMVYLQKENIIDESGMPKERFSAEFPKEGPSILRIQQVVRGDSAAYFCASSPQGLARSSYEQYFGPGTRLTVT.

The chain employs TRBV6-5 and TRBJ1-1, with TRBD1 identical over 8 bases. Germline V gives CDR1 MNHEY, CDR2 SVGAGI. The CDR3 spans 15 residues. Unmatched junction bases numbered 9, after V lost 5 bases and J lost 4 bases. The CDR3: CASSPGQGLGTEAFF. CDR3 DNA: TGTGCCAGCAGTCCTGGACAGGGATTAGGCACTGAAGCTTTCTTT.

This clone turned up a few times. V and J are TRBV2 and TRBJ1-1; 8 bases are shared with TRBD1. This CDR3 contains 15 residues. V lost 5 bases, J lost 0 bases, and 5 bases stayed unmatched. Germline V gene data show CDR1 as SNHLY and CDR2 as FYNNEI. CDR3 region: CASSRDRNMNTEAFF. CDR3 nucleotides: TGTGCCAGCAGTAGGGACAGGAACATGAACACTGAAGCTTTCTTT.

This clone was counted between two and nine times. The CDR3 sequence: CASSLKGRLDTQYF. The CDR3 DNA reads TGTGCCAGCAGTTTGAAGGGGCGATTAGATACGCAGTATTTT. J is TRBJ2-3 and V is TRBV27, with D maybe TRBD1 (5 bases). The germline V gene has CDR1 MNHEY and CDR2 SMNVEV (reference sequence). Trimming cost V 3 bases and J 5 bases, with 12 bases left between them. The CDR3 sequence is 14 residues long.

This clone was recorded only once. The CDR3 reads CASSQKYNEQFF. In nucleotides, the CDR3 is TGTGCCAGCAGCCAAAAATACAATGAGCAGTTCTTC. V is TRBV7-2 and J is TRBJ2-1; D gene uncertain. Germline-derived CDR1 and CDR2 are SGHTA and FQGNSA. V was trimmed by 5 bases and J by 4 bases, leaving 6 bases between them. This CDR3 has 12 amino acids.

This clone was seen a single time. The gene calls are TRBV5-4 and TRBJ1-2, with no clear D. With 2 bases removed from V and 4 bases from J, the gap between germline ends came to 12 bases. The germline V gene has CDR1 SGHNT and CDR2 YYREEE (reference sequence). The CDR3 runs to 14 residues. The DNA of the CDR3 is TGTGCCAGCAGCTTCCCCCAGGATGCCTATGGCTACACCTTC. This codes for CASSFPQDAYGYTF.

This clone was found once. The rearrangement uses TRBV11-2 and TRBJ1-2; D may be TRBD1 (5 bases). V was shortened by 0 bases and J by 4 bases, with 9 bases between the two germline ends. CDR1 is SGHAT and CDR2 is FQNNGV in the germline V gene. The CDR3 is made up of 14 amino acids. The CDR3 DNA reads as TGTGCCAGCAGCTTAGAGGCAGGGCCCTATGGCTACACCTTC. Its translation: CASSLEAGPYGYTF.

This clone was recorded only once. The rearrangement links TRBV11-2 to TRBJ1-1; no clear D gene. The CDR3 is 14 residues long. Looked up from germline, CDR1 is SGHAT and CDR2 is FQNNGV. The V and J ends lost 5 bases and 1 base respectively, with 11 bases between them. The CDR3 DNA is TGTGCCAGCAGCACGGGTCCAACGAACACTGAAGCTTTCTTT. Protein product: CASSTGPTNTEAFF.

The rearrangement joins TRBV29-1 to TRBJ1-2; unclear D gene. V was pared by 3 bases and J by 2 bases, with 10 bases between. Germline CDR1 and CDR2: SQVTM and ANQGSEA. The CDR3 covers 13 residues. The CDR3 protein is CSVEGAGNYGYTF. The DNA for the CDR3 is TGCAGCGTTGAGGGCGCGGGGAACTATGGCTACACCTTC.

The V gene is TRBV4-1, the J gene TRBJ2-2; 10 nucleotides line up with TRBD1. Looked up from germline, CDR1 is MGHRA and CDR2 is YSYEKL. This CDR3 spans 15 amino acids. V lost 4 bases to trimming and J lost 7 bases; unmatched junction nucleotides: 6. The DNA for the CDR3 is TGCGCCAGCAGCCCCGACAGGGGGCGCGGCGGGGAGCTGTTTTTT. Amino acid sequence: CASSPDRGRGGELFF.

V is TRBV27 and J is TRBJ1-4; TRBD1 matches 9 bases. Trimming removed 6 bases from V and 8 bases from J; junction bases left unmatched: 7. The CDR3 runs 14 residues. Germline lookup yields CDR1 MNHEY and CDR2 SMNVEV (reference sequence). Here the CDR3 DNA reads TGTGCCAGCAGCCCGGACAGGGGTGGGGAAAAACTGTTTTTT. It specifies CASSPDRGGEKLFF.

The chain is built from TRBV15 and TRBJ1-1; 7 bases fit TRBD1. Germline CDR1 reads LNHNV; CDR2 reads YYDKDF (reference sequence). V was clipped by 7 bases and J by 4 bases; unmatched bases: 9. The CDR3 has 14 residues. The CDR3 loop reads CATTQRGLGTEAFF. The CDR3 DNA reads as TGTGCCACCACCCAGAGGGGGCTAGGCACTGAAGCTTTCTTT.

The chain joins TRBV28 to TRBJ2-7; 7 bases map to TRBD1. The germline CDR1 and CDR2 sequences are MDHEN and SYDVKM. After removal of 6 bases from V and 0 bases from J, the junction contained 8 bases not matched to a gene. This CDR3 is built from 15 residues. The CDR3 region has the DNA TGTGCCAGCAGATTTTCCGGGACAGTCTCCTACGAGCAGTACTTC. This codes for CASRFSGTVSYEQYF.

This clone has more than one count but fewer than ten. CDR3 sequence: CASSPGQGASGANVLTF. The CDR3 DNA follows: TGTGCCAGCTCACCTGGACAGGGAGCTTCTGGGGCCAACGTCCTGACTTTC. The chain uses TRBV18 and TRBJ2-6, with 8 bases aligning to TRBD1. J was trimmed by 1 base and V by 3 bases; bases with no gene match: 5. Germline CDR1 reads KGHSH; CDR2 reads LQKENI. CDR3 length equals 17 residues.

The table lists this clone with a few counts. The chain combines TRBV11-2 with TRBJ2-7, with 8 bases matching TRBD2. This CDR3 has 15 amino acids. The V segment lost 3 bases and the J segment 7 bases; nucleotides outside the gene matches: 11. Germline CDR1 SGHAT, CDR2 FQNNGV. CDR3 sequence reads: CASSFSPAGVVEQYF. The DNA of the CDR3 is TGTGCCAGCAGCTTTTCTCCAGCGGGAGTGGTAGAGCAGTACTTC.

V and J are TRBV27 and TRBJ2-7; 7 bases fit TRBD2. Germline V gene lookup returns CDR1 MNHEY and CDR2 SMNVEV (reference sequence). The junction had 10 bases not matched to a gene; V was cut back by 6 bases and J by 2 bases. The CDR3 covers 15 residues. CDR3 sequence reads: CASSSLARTTYEQYF. DNA of the CDR3: TGTGCCAGCAGCTCACTAGCGCGAACAACCTACGAGCAGTACTTC.

The gene calls are TRBV4-1 and TRBJ1-6, with D possibly being TRBD1 (5 bases). The germline V gene encodes CDR1 MGHRA and CDR2 YSYEKL. The V end lost 7 bases, the J end lost 8 bases, and 18 bases lay between the germline ends. This CDR3 is 15 amino acids long. CDR3 in amino acids: CASTPGRAFDSPLHF. The DNA for the CDR3 is TGCGCCAGCACCCCCGGCAGGGCTTTTGATTCACCCCTCCACTTT.

V usage is TRBV19 and J usage is TRBJ2-7, with 11 bases that match TRBD2. Per the germline V gene, CDR1 is LNHDA and CDR2 is SQIVND (reference sequence). V was clipped by 5 bases and J by 3 bases; unmatched bases: 12. This CDR3 comprises 17 residues. The CDR3 sequence is CASSPREVGLAGYEQYF. CDR3 coding DNA: TGTGCCAGTAGTCCCCGTGAGGTAGGACTAGCGGGCTACGAGCAGTACTTC.

This rearrangement joins TRBV7-8 to TRBJ2-7, with a tentative D call TRBD2 (5 bases). This CDR3 has 13 residues. Germline V lookup: CDR1 SGHVS, CDR2 FQNEAQ. CDR3 sequence: CVREEGHSNEQYF. In DNA, the CDR3 is TGTGTTCGGGAAGAGGGTCATAGTAACGAGCAGTACTTC.

This clone appeared a single time. The genes are TRBV27 and TRBJ2-7, with 7 bases aligning to TRBD2. Germline CDR1 is MNHEY and CDR2 is SMNVEV (reference sequence). This CDR3 comprises 13 residues. V dropped 5 bases and J dropped 5; count of bases not matched to a gene: 6. CDR3 DNA sequence: TGTGCCAGCAGTCTACGCGGGAGCGACGAGCAGTACTTC. Its translation is CASSLRGSDEQYF.